The 28 T cell receptor beta chains below come from one sample, sequenced in a study of siplizumab effects on memory and regulatory T cells. Sequenced by immunoSEQ multiplex PCR; TCRdb stores in-frame clones only, minus some. The data hold roughly 100,000 clones, with more than 85% observed a single time. The sample was CD4+ T cells sorted from blood. These receptors were collected from a human donor in good health.

The V gene is TRBV5-4, the J gene TRBJ2-7; 10 bases fit TRBD2. The germline V gene has CDR1 SGHNT and CDR2 YYREEE (reference sequence). V was pared by 7 bases and J by 2 bases, with 6 bases of the junction left unmatched. This CDR3 region has 14 residues. CDR3 loop: CASGMGLATYEQYF. The CDR3 DNA reads as TGTGCCAGCGGGATGGGACTAGCGACCTACGAGCAGTACTTC.

The rearrangement links TRBV2 to TRBJ1-1; perhaps TRBD1 as D (5 bases). Trimming left V 5 bases short and J 1 base short, with 11 bases between. CDR3 length: 14 amino acids. From germline, CDR1 is SNHLY and CDR2 FYNNEI. CDR3 bases: TGTGCCAGCAGTAAGGGTCAGGGGAACACTGAAGCTTTCTTT. This encodes CASSKGQGNTEAFF.

The chain recombines TRBV6-5 with TRBJ1-4, with unresolved D. Trimming cost V 0 bases and J 8 bases, with 7 bases left between them. Germline CDR1 and CDR2: MNHEY and SVGAGI. There are 13 residues in the CDR3. CDR3 region: CASSYSSGEKLFF. DNA for the CDR3: TGTGCCAGCAGTTACTCGAGTGGGGAAAAACTGTTTTTT.

The chain employs TRBV7-3 and TRBJ2-7; 7 positions agree with TRBD1. V trimming: 0 bases; J trimming: 6 bases; junction bases outside the gene matches: 8. CDR3 length: 15 amino acids. From germline, CDR1 is SGHTA and CDR2 FQGTGA. This chain's CDR3 is CASSLTPTGWIEQYF. The CDR3 DNA is TGTGCCAGCAGCTTAACCCCGACAGGGTGGATCGAGCAGTACTTC.

Here the CDR3 DNA reads TGCGCCAGCAGTGAGTCTTCCGGGACCAACCCAGATACGCAGTATTTT. This gives the protein CASSESSGTNPDTQYF. The rearrangement links TRBV10-1 to TRBJ2-3, with D perhaps being TRBD1 or TRBD2 (5 bases each). Germline loops: CDR1 WNHNN, CDR2 SYGVQD (reference sequence). Trimming cost V 0 bases and J 4 bases, with 14 bases left between them. The CDR3 is 16 residues long.

The V call is TRBV18, the J call TRBJ2-3; unclear D gene. The CDR3 length is 14 residues. V was cut by 1 base and J by 4 bases, with 9 bases left in between. Germline loops: CDR1 KGHSH, CDR2 LQKENI. CDR3 in DNA: TGTGCCAGCTCACCACGGGTCGAGTCAGATACGCAGTATTTT. The encoded protein is CASSPRVESDTQYF.

J is TRBJ1-1 and V is TRBV7-2; no clear D gene. Trimming shortened V by 5 bases and J by 1 base, and 14 bases separated the two germline ends. CDR1 is SGHTA, CDR2 FQGNSA, per germline. The CDR3 loop spans 15 amino acids. CDR3 sequence reads: CASSREAARNTEAFF. CDR3 bases: TGTGCCAGCAGCCGGGAGGCGGCTCGGAACACTGAAGCTTTCTTT.

This chain joins TRBV5-1 and TRBJ2-7; 7 bases fit TRBD1. After removal of 5 bases from V and 0 bases from J, the junction contained 5 bases not matched to a gene. The CDR3 is 14 amino acids. CDR1 is SGHRS, CDR2 YFSETQ, per germline. CDR3 amino acids: CASRGQANSYEQYF. The CDR3 coding sequence is TGCGCCAGCAGAGGACAGGCGAACTCCTACGAGCAGTACTTC.

The chain employs TRBV28 and TRBJ2-3; 8 bases fit TRBD2. CDR3 length equals 16 residues. J gave up 6 bases and V 3 bases, and 11 bases lay outside the gene matches. The germline V gene has CDR1 MDHEN and CDR2 SYDVKM. This chain's CDR3 is CASSFFGRAPRDTQYF. In DNA, the CDR3 is TGTGCCAGCAGTTTCTTCGGGAGGGCCCCCAGGGATACGCAGTATTTT.

The chain links TRBV18 to TRBJ1-1; 7 bases align to TRBD1. CDR1 is KGHSH, CDR2 LQKENI, per germline. This CDR3 region has 15 residues. V dropped 5 bases and J dropped 0; count of bases not matched to a gene: 6. The CDR3 sequence: CASSDLGQMNTEAFF. The DNA of the CDR3 is TGTGCCAGCTCAGACTTGGGACAGATGAACACTGAAGCTTTCTTT.

This sequence joins TRBV27 and TRBJ2-3, with 7 nucleotides matching TRBD2. V was clipped by 5 bases and J by 3 bases; unmatched bases: 14. CDR1 and CDR2 (germline): MNHEY, SMNVEV (reference sequence). The CDR3 totals 17 residues. As DNA, the CDR3 is TGTGCCAGCAGTCCTCTCGGTGCGGGAGATGAAACAGATACGCAGTATTTT. Its translation: CASSPLGAGDETDTQYF.

The chain links TRBV5-8 to TRBJ1-6; no clear D. The CDR3 is made up of 14 amino acids. Germline CDR1 SGHTS, CDR2 YDEGEE. Trimming pared 3 bases from V and 6 bases from J, leaving 10 bases between. This chain's CDR3 is CASSYGRLNSPLHF. CDR3 DNA: TGTGCCAGCAGCTACGGACGGCTTAATTCACCCCTCCACTTT.

The CDR3 sequence: CASRLGGLAGEGDTQYF. CDR3 in DNA: TGTGCCAGCAGACTCGGAGGACTAGCGGGAGAGGGAGATACGCAGTATTTT. This chain connects TRBV11-3 to TRBJ2-3, with TRBD2 matching over 13 bases. The CDR3 is made up of 17 amino acids. After removal of 6 bases from V and 5 bases from J, the junction contained 11 bases not matched to a gene. Germline lookup yields CDR1 SGHNT and CDR2 YENEEA.

The sample holds a few counts of this clone. The chain combines TRBV21-1 with TRBJ2-7; whether TRBD1, the table's D call, matches the DNA was not checked. TRBV21-1 is classified as a pseudogene. The CDR3 length is 13 residues. The chain's CDR3 is CASSKDRVYEQYF. In nucleotides, the CDR3 is TGTGCCAGCAGCAAAGACAGGGTTTACGAGCAGTACTTC.

The chain has TRBV5-1 and TRBJ2-7, with TRBD1 as a possible D gene (6 bases). The ends were cut back, 4 bases at V and 2 bases at J, with 19 bases in the middle. The CDR3 is made up of 16 amino acids. Germline values: CDR1 SGHRS, CDR2 YFSETQ. Here the CDR3 reads CASSLHSQGLAYEQYF. CDR3 nucleotide sequence: TGCGCCAGCAGCCTACATTCACAGGGCCTAGCCTACGAGCAGTACTTC.

This sequence joins TRBV18 and TRBJ2-5; D may be TRBD1 (6 bases). V dropped 5 bases and J dropped 3 bases, with 13 bases sitting between them. CDR1 and CDR2 (germline): KGHSH, LQKENI. The CDR3 length is 14 residues. As DNA, the CDR3 is TGTGCCAGCTCAACGCAGGGGTCGGAAGAGACCCAGTACTTC. Translated, it gives CASSTQGSEETQYF.

This chain connects TRBV7-9 to TRBJ1-2; D uncertain. V was trimmed by 7 bases and J by 7 bases, leaving 10 bases between them. The CDR3 consists of 11 residues. The germline CDR1 and CDR2 sequences are SEHNR and FQNEAQ (reference sequence). The CDR3 here is CASTSSRGYTF. CDR3 DNA sequence: TGTGCCAGCACATCGAGTCGTGGCTACACCTTC.

This rearrangement joins TRBV7-3 to TRBJ1-1; D gene uncertain. The CDR3 consists of 10 residues. Germline V CDR1 and CDR2: SGHTA, FQGTGA. Trimming pared 6 bases from V and 10 bases from J, leaving 9 bases between. CDR3 residues: CASRGCGAFF. The CDR3 nucleotides read TGTGCCAGCAGGGGGTGCGGAGCTTTCTTT.

The V and J genes are TRBV19 and TRBJ2-2; D unclear. The CDR3 extends over 13 amino acids. V lost 8 bases, J lost 6 bases, and 13 bases lay in between. The germline gives CDR1 LNHDA, CDR2 SQIVND (reference sequence). In DNA form, the CDR3 reads TGTGCCAGTTCGACCACCATCCCCGGGGAGCTGTTTTTT. Its protein product is CASSTTIPGELFF.

The rearrangement uses TRBV28 and TRBJ1-5, with unresolved D. CDR1 and CDR2 from the germline V gene are MDHEN and SYDVKM. The CDR3 is 14 residues long. V lost 5 bases to trimming and J lost 0 bases, with 8 bases between them. The CDR3 loop reads CASSPTPSNQPQHF. CDR3 bases: TGTGCCAGCAGTCCAACACCTAGCAATCAGCCCCAGCATTTT.

CDR3 protein: CASSPPSGGNTGELFF. CDR3 nucleotides: TGTGCCAGCAGCCCCCCGTCGGGAGGGAACACCGGGGAGCTGTTTTTT. V usage is TRBV7-3 and J usage is TRBJ2-2; 7 bases are shared with TRBD2. CDR1 and CDR2 from the germline V gene are SGHTA and FQGTGA. V shed 5 bases and J 1 base; nucleotides not matched to a gene: 7. This CDR3 has 16 residues.

The V call is TRBV7-2, the J call TRBJ1-2; TRBD1 matches 8 bases. Germline CDR1 and CDR2: SGHTA and FQGNSA. This CDR3 region has 15 residues. Unmatched junction bases numbered 4, after V lost 4 bases and J lost 0 bases. The CDR3 region is CASSSRTGSNYGYTF. The CDR3 DNA sequence: TGTGCCAGCAGCTCCAGGACAGGGTCTAACTATGGCTACACCTTC.

V is TRBV14 and J is TRBJ2-5; D possibly matches TRBD1 or TRBD2 (5 bases each). The end of the DNA fits TRBJ2-7 better, so the J call may be wrong. The germline V gene has CDR1 SGHDN and CDR2 FVKESK. This CDR3 has 16 amino acids. CDR3: CASSQDRFPGRHEQYF. CDR3 DNA: TGTGCCAGCAGCCAAGATCGTTTCCCGGGACGGCACGAGCAGTACTTC.

This chain connects TRBV10-2 to TRBJ1-3; D unclear. Trimming took 1 base from V and 0 from J, leaving 7 bases between them. The CDR3 spans 15 residues. CDR1 is WSHSY, CDR2 SAAADI, per germline. This CDR3 reads CASSEFPGSGNTIYF. DNA for the CDR3: TGCGCCAGCAGTGAGTTTCCCGGCTCTGGAAACACCATATATTTT.

The chain is built from TRBV13 and TRBJ2-7, with 10 bases lining up with TRBD1. The germline CDR1 and CDR2 sequences are PRHDT and FYEKMQ (reference sequence). The J segment lost 0 bases and the V segment lost 10 bases, leaving 6 bases of the junction unmatched. CDR3 length: 14 residues. DNA for the CDR3: TGTGCCACCCAGGGGGACAGGGGCTCCTACGAGCAGTACTTC. Translating it yields CATQGDRGSYEQYF.

For the CDR3, the DNA is TGTGCCACTAAGTTGGACAGGGGTTCTGGAAACACCATATATTTT. Amino acids: CATKLDRGSGNTIYF. The chain joins TRBV19 to TRBJ1-3, with 9 positions matching TRBD1. J lost 1 base, V lost 10 bases, and 8 bases had no gene match. Germline V CDR1 and CDR2: LNHDA, SQIVND (reference sequence). The CDR3 length is 15 residues. Drawing the rest from reference TRBV19 and TRBJ1-3, the complete variable domain is DGGITQSPKYLFRKEGQNVTLSCEQNLNHDAMYWYRQDPGQGLRLIYYSQIVNDFQKGDIAEGYSVSREKKESFPLTVTSAQKNPTAFYLCATKLDRGSGNTIYFGEGSWLTVV.

The chain employs TRBV18 and TRBJ2-6; D ambiguous. In germline, CDR1 is KGHSH, CDR2 LQKENI. V was cut by 3 bases and J by 0 bases, with 3 bases left in between. CDR3 length: 14 residues. Here the CDR3 reads CASSPNSGANVLTF. DNA for the CDR3: TGTGCCAGCTCACCGAACTCTGGGGCCAACGTCCTGACTTTC.

The CDR3 loop is CASSLSGVSYNEQFF. DNA of the CDR3: TGCGCCAGCAGCTTGTCGGGAGTTTCCTACAATGAGCAGTTCTTC. This chain links TRBV5-1 with TRBJ2-1; D is perhaps TRBD2 (6 bases). CDR3 length equals 15 residues. CDR1 is SGHRS, CDR2 YFSETQ, per germline. Trimming took off 1 base at V and 1 base at J, with 9 bases between the two ends.